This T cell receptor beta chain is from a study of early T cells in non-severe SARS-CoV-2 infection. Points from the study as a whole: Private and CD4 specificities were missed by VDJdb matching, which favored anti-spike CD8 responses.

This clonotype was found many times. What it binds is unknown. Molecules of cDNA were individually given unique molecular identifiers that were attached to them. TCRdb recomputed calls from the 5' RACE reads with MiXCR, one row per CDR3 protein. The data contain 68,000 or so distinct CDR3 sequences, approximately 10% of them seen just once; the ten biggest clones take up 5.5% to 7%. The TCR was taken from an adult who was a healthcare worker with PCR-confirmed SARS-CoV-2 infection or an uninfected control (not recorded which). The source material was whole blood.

CDR3 bases: TGTGCCAGCACTAGCGTCTCCTACGAGCAGTACTTC. Its protein is CASTSVSYEQYF. This chain connects TRBV2 to TRBJ2-7, with D perhaps matching TRBD2 (6 bases). Germline assignment: CDR1 SNHLY and CDR2 FYNNEI. V lost 7 bases and J 0 bases, leaving 7 bases between the germline ends. The CDR3 length is 12 residues.